These 10 T cell receptor beta chains came from one sample sequenced in a study of blood T cell repertoires in COVID-19. TCRdb's copy holds only in-frame clones and misses some; the assay was immunoSEQ multiplex PCR. The data show approximately 260,000 clones, about 86% seen once. Sequenced sample: PBMCs or T cells enriched from blood (not recorded which). Receptors were obtained from a man aged 25-40 years with acute COVID-19.

Many counts were recorded for this clone. V is TRBV19 and J is TRBJ2-5; 7 bases are a match to TRBD2. CDR3 length: 16 residues. The V and J ends lost 1 base and 1 base, in that order; junction bases with no gene match: 6. CDR1 LNHDA and CDR2 SQIVND come from the germline V gene (reference sequence). CDR3 nucleotides: TGTGCCAGTAGTATAGGTGGAGCGGGACCCCAAGAGACCCAGTACTTC. Its translation is CASSIGGAGPQETQYF.

This chain connects TRBV12-3 or TRBV12-4 to TRBJ1-5; D unresolved. V was clipped by 7 bases and J by 6 bases, with 13 bases between them. The length of the CDR3 is 13 residues. The CDR3 is CASTPSGVQPQHF. Written as DNA, the CDR3 is TGTGCCAGCACCCCATCGGGAGTTCAGCCCCAGCATTTT.

V usage is TRBV25-1 and J usage is TRBJ2-7; 9 bases map to TRBD1. The germline gives CDR1 MGHDK, CDR2 SYGVNS. This CDR3 is built from 15 residues. V lost 4 bases to trimming and J lost 1 base; unmatched junction nucleotides: 5. CDR3 residues: CASSAAGTGSYEQYV. CDR3 sequence (DNA): TGTGCCAGCAGTGCAGCCGGGACAGGGTCCTACGAGCAGTACGTC.

Worth noting for this clone: This may stem from a read error, because a much larger clone lies one nucleotide away. This chain joins TRBV2 and TRBJ2-6; the D is unclear. CDR1 is SNHLY, CDR2 FYNNEI, per germline. V was pared by 1 base and J by 0 bases, with 4 bases between. CDR3 length equals 15 residues. CDR3 sequence reads: CASSEGGSGANVLTF. CDR3 in DNA: TGTGCCAGCAGTGAAGGCGGCTCTGGGGCCAACGTCCTGACTTTC.

The chain carries TRBV10-3 and TRBJ2-7, with D possibly being TRBD1 (6 bases). Germline V gene lookup returns CDR1 ENHRY and CDR2 SYGVKD. The CDR3 loop spans 12 amino acids. V was clipped by 5 bases and J by 4 bases, with 9 bases between them. CDR3 protein: CAISNDRYEQYV. DNA of the CDR3: TGTGCCATCAGTAATGACAGGTACGAGCAGTACGTC.

The chain links TRBV20-1 to TRBJ2-7, with 9 bases that match TRBD1. The ends lost 3 bases at V and 2 bases at J; junction bases unmatched: 11. Germline CDR1 and CDR2: DFQATT and SNEGSKA (reference sequence). The CDR3 is 16 residues long. The CDR3 sequence is CSASRTGQGTAYEQYV. The CDR3 DNA reads TGCAGTGCTAGTCGCACGGGACAGGGAACCGCCTACGAGCAGTACGTC.

The chain combines TRBV12-2 with TRBJ2-7; TRBD1, the D gene given by the table, was not confirmed from the DNA. TRBV12-2 is a pseudogene. The CDR3 is 12 amino acids. Here the CDR3 DNA reads TGTGCAAGTCGCTCTACAGGGTACGAGCAGTACGTC. Its protein product is CASRSTGYEQYV.

This chain links TRBV6-5 with TRBJ2-7; 9 nucleotides match TRBD1. The CDR3 contains 15 residues. With V trimmed by 6 bases and J by 7 bases, 13 bases remained unmatched. Germline values: CDR1 MNHEY, CDR2 SVGAGI. This CDR3 reads CASRETGGSIGEQYV. The DNA for the CDR3 is TGTGCCAGCAGGGAGACAGGGGGGTCTATTGGGGAGCAGTACGTC.

The V call is TRBV3-1 (or the pseudogene TRBV3-2), the J call TRBJ1-4, with TRBD1 as a possible D gene (6 bases). The V end lost 1 base, the J end lost 4 bases, and 13 bases lay between the germline ends. This CDR3 has 16 residues. CDR1 LGHDT and CDR2 YNNKEL come from the germline V gene (reference sequence). The CDR3 DNA reads TGTGCCAGCAGCCAAGGACTTGGCAGGGGTAATGAAAAACTGTTTTTT. This codes for CASSQGLGRGNEKLFF.

V and J are TRBV10-3 and TRBJ1-2; 7 nucleotides agree with TRBD1. V dropped 3 bases and J dropped 8; count of bases not matched to a gene: 9. CDR3 size: 14 residues. Germline CDR1 reads ENHRY; CDR2 reads SYGVKD. DNA of the CDR3: TGTGCCATCAGTGATCGGCAGGGGGAGCGGGGCTACACCTTC. Translating gives CAISDRQGERGYTF.